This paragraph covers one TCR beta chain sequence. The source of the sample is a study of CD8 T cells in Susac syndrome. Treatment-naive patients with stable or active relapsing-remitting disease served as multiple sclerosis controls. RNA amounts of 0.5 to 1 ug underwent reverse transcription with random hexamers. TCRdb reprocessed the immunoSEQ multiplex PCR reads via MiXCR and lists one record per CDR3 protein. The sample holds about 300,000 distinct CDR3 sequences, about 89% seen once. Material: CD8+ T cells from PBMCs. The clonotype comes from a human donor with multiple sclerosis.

CDR3 nucleotides: TGCAGCGCCACGAACCGGGACGGTGGCTACACCTTC. Translation: CSATNRDGGYTF. This chain connects TRBV29-1 to TRBJ1-2; possibly TRBD1 for D (5 bases). Germline CDR1 and CDR2: SQVTM and ANQGSEA. This CDR3 is 12 amino acids long. V was shortened by 7 bases and J by 7 bases, with 16 bases between the two germline ends.